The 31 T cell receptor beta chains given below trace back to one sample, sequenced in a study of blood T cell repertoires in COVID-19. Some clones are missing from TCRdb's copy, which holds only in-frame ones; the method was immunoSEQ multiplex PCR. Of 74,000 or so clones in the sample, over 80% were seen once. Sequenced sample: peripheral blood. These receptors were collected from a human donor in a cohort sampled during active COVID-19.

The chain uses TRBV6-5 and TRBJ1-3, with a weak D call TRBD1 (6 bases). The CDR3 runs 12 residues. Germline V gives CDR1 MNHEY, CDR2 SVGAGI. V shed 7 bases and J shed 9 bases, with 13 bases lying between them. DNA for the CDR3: TGTGCCAGCATACACACCAGGGGCACCATATATTTT. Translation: CASIHTRGTIYF.

CDR3 amino acids: CASSLYRDRGNTEAFF. In DNA form, the CDR3 reads TGTGCCAGCAGTTTATATAGGGACAGGGGCAACACTGAAGCTTTCTTT. The chain links TRBV28 to TRBJ1-1, with 10 bases aligning to TRBD1. Trimming took 1 base from V and 2 from J; bases not matched to a gene: 4. CDR1 and CDR2 (germline): MDHEN, SYDVKM. The CDR3 is made up of 16 amino acids.

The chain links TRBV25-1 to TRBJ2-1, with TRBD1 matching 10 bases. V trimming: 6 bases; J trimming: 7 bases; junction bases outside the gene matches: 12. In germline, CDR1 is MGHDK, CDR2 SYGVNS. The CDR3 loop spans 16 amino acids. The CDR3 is CASSTLPGQGLNEQFF. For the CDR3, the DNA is TGTGCCAGCAGCACACTACCGGGACAGGGGTTAAATGAGCAGTTCTTC.

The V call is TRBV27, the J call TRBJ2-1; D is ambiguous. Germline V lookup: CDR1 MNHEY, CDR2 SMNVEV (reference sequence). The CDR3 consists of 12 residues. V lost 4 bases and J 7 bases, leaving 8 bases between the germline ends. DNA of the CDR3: TGTGCCAGCAGTTCCCCCCGTAATGAGCAGTTCTTC. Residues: CASSSPRNEQFF.

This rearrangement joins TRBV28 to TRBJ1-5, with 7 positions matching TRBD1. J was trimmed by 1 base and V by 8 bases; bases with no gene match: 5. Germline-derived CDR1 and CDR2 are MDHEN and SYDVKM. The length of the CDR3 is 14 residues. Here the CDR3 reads CASRQGGSNQPQHF. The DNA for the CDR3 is TGTGCCAGCCGACAGGGAGGCAGCAATCAGCCCCAGCATTTT.

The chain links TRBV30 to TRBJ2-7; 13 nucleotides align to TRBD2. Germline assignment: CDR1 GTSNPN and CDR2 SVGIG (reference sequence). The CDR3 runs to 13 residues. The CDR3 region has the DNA TGTGCTTGCGTACTAGCGGGAGGGCCCATACAGTACTTC. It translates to CACVLAGGPIQYF.

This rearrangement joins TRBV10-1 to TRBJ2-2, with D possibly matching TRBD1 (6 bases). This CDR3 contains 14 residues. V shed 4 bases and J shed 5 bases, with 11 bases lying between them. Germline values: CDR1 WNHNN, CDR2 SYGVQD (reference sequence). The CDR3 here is CASSVGRGTGELFF. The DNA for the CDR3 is TGCGCCAGCAGTGTAGGCAGGGGTACCGGGGAGCTGTTTTTT.

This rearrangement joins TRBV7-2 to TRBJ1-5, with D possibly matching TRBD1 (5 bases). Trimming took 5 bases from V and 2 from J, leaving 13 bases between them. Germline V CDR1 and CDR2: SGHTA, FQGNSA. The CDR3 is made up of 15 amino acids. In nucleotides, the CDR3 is TGTGCCAGCAGCCCCAGGGTAGGGGGCAATCAGCCCCAGCATTTT. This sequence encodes CASSPRVGGNQPQHF.

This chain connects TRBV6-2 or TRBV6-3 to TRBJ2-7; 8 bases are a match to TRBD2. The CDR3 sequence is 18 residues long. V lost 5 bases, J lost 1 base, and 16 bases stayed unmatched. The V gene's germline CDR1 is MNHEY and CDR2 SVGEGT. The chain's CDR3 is CASSRRRQVGGGSYEQYF. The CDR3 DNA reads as TGTGCCAGCAGTCGCAGGAGGCAAGTAGGCGGGGGGTCCTACGAGCAGTACTTC.

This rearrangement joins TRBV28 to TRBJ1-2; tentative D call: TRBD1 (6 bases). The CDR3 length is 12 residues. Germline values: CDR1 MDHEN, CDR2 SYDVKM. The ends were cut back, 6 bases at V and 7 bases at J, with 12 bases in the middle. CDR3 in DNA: TGTGCCAGCAGACTACAGGGCTCTGGCTACACCTTC. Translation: CASRLQGSGYTF.

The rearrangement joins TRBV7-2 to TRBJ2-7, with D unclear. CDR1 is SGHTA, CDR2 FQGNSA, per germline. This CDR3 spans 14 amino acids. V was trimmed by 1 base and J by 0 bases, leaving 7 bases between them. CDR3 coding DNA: TGTGCCAGCAGCTTAGGGCGGCTCTCCTACGAGCAGTACTTC. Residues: CASSLGRLSYEQYF.

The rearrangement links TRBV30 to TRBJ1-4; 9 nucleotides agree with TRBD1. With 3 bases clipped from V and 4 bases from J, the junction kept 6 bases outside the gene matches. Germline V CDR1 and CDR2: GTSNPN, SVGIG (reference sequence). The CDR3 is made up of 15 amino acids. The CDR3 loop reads CAWRPGQGLNEKLFF. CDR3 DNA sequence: TGTGCCTGGAGACCGGGACAGGGTCTTAATGAAAAACTGTTTTTT.

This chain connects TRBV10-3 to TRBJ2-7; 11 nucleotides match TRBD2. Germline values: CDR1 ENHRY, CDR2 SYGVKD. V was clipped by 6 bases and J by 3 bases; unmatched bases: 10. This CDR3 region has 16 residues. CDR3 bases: TGTGCCATCAGCTTAAAAGCTACTAGCGGGGGCTACGAGCAGTACTTC. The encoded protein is CAISLKATSGGYEQYF.

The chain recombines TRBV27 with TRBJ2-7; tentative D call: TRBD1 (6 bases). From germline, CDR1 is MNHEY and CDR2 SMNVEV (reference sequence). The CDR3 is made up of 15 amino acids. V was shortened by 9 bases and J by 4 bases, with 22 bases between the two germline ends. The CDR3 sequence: CASPTELGAEYEQYF. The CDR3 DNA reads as TGTGCCAGTCCCACGGAACTGGGGGCGGAATACGAGCAGTACTTC.

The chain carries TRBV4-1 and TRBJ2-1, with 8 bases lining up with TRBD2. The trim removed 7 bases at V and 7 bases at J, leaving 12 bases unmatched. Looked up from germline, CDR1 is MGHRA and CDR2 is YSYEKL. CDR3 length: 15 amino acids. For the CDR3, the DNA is TGCGCCAGCACCCCCCGGAGCGGGAGAAAAAATGAGCAGTTCTTC. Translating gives CASTPRSGRKNEQFF.

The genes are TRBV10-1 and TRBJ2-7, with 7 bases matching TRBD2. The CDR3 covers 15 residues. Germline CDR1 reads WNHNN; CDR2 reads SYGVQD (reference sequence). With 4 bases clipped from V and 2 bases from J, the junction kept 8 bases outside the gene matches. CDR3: CASSAASGTTYEQYF. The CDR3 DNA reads TGCGCCAGCAGTGCGGCTAGCGGAACCACCTACGAGCAGTACTTC.

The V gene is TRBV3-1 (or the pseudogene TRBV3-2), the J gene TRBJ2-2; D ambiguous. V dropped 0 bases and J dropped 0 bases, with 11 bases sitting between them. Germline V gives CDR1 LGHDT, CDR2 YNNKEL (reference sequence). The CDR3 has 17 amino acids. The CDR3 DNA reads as TGTGCCAGCAGCCAAGATTTGGTGCGCGCGAACACCGGGGAGCTGTTTTTT. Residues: CASSQDLVRANTGELFF.

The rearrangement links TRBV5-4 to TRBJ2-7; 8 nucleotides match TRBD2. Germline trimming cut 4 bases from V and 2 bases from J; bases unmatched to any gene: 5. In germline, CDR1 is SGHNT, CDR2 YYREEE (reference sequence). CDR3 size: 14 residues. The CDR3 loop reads CASSRRGGAYEQYF. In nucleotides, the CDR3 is TGTGCCAGCAGCCGCCGGGGGGGGGCCTACGAGCAGTACTTC.

The CDR3 here is CASSPRQDPSYEQYF. The CDR3 DNA reads as TGTGCCAGCAGTCCCAGACAGGACCCTTCCTACGAGCAGTACTTC. This chain connects TRBV11-2 to TRBJ2-7, with D tentatively TRBD1 (6 bases). CDR1 SGHAT and CDR2 FQNNGV come from the germline V gene. V was shortened by 6 bases and J by 1 base, with 16 bases between the two germline ends. The CDR3 loop spans 15 amino acids.

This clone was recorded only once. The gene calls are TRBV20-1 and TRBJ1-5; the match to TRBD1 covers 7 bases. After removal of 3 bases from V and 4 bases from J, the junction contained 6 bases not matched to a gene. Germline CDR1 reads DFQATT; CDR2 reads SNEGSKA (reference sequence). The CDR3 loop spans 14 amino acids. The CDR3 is CSASTDRVNQPQHF. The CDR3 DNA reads TGCAGTGCTAGTACCGACAGGGTGAATCAGCCCCAGCATTTT.

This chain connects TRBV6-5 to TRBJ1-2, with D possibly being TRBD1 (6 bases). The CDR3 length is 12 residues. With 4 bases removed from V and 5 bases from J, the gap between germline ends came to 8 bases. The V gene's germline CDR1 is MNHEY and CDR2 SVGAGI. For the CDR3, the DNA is TGTGCCAGCAGTTCCCAGGGGTATGGCTACACCTTC. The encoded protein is CASSSQGYGYTF.

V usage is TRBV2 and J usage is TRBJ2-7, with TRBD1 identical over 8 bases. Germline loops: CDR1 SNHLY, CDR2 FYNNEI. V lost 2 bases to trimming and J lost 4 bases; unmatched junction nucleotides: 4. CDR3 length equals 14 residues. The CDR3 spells CASSENRGLYEQYF. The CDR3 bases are TGTGCCAGCAGTGAAAACAGGGGGTTATACGAGCAGTACTTC.

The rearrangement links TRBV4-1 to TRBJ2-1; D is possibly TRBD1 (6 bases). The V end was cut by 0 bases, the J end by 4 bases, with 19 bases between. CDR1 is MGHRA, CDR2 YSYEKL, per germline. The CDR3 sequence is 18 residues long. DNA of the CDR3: TGCGCCAGCAGCCAAGATTCCTCAGGGGCCGCGTTTTACAATGAGCAGTTCTTC. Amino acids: CASSQDSSGAAFYNEQFF.

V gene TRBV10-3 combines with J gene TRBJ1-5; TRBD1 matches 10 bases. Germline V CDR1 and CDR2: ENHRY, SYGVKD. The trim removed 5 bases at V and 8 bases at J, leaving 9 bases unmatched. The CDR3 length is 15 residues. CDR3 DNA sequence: TGTGCCATCAGTCGGACAGGGGGAGGCGGGGAGCCCCAGCATTTT. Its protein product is CAISRTGGGGEPQHF.

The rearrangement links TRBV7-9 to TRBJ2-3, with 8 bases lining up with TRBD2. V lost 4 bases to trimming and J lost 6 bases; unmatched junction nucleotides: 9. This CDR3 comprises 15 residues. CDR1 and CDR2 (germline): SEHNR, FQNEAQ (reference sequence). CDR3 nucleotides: TGTGCCAGCAGCTCGGGACTAGAGGGGAGGGATACGCAGTATTTT. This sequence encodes CASSSGLEGRDTQYF.

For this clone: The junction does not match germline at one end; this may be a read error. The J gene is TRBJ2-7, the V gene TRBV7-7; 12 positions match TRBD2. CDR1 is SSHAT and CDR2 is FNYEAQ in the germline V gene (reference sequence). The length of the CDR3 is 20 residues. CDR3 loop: CASSLEGTSGFKFSSYEQYF. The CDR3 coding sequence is TGTGCTAGCAGCTTAGAAGGGACTAGCGGGTTTAAATTCAGTTCCTACGAGCAGTACTTC.

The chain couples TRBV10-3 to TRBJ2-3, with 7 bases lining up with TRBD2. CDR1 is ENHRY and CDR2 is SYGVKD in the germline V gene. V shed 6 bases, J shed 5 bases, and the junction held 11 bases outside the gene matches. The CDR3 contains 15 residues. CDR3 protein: CAISETGLPGDTQYF. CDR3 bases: TGTGCCATCAGCGAGACGGGACTACCGGGAGATACGCAGTATTTT.

DNA for the CDR3: TGTGCCAGCAGTTACTGGAGTCACACTGAAGCTTTCTTT. Protein product: CASSYWSHTEAFF. This chain connects TRBV6-2 or TRBV6-3 to TRBJ1-1, with no clear D. CDR3 length: 13 amino acids. V lost 1 base and J 3 bases, leaving 6 bases between the germline ends. Germline V lookup: CDR1 MNHEY, CDR2 SVGEGT.

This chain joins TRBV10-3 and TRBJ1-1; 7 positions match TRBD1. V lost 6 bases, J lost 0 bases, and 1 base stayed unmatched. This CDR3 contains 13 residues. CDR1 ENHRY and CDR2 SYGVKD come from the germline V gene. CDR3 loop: CAIRGQLNTEAFF. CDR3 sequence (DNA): TGTGCCATCAGGGGACAGCTGAACACTGAAGCTTTCTTT.

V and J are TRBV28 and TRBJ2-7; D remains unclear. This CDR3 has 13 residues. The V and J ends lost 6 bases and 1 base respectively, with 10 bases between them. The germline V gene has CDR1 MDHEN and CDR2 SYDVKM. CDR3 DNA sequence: TGTGCCAGCAGGGTCCACAAGTCCTACGAGCAGTACTTC. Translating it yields CASRVHKSYEQYF.

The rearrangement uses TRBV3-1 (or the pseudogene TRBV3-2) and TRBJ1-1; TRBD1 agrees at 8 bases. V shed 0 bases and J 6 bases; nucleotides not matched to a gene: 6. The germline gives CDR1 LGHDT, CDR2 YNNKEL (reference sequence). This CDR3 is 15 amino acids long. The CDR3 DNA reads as TGTGCCAGCAGCCAAGAAAGGACAGGGTTTCCTGAAGCTTTCTTT. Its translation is CASSQERTGFPEAFF.